The 20 T cell receptor beta chains below were found in one sample sequenced in a study of control samples from healthy donors and cancer patients. Method: immunoSEQ multiplex PCR; TCRdb's copy keeps in-frame clones and lacks some. The sample holds roughly 130,000 clones; approximately 90% are singletons and the top ten take about 9%. Sequenced input: blood. All receptors come from a young man in good health.

This rearrangement joins TRBV11-2 to TRBJ2-2, with 7 nucleotides matching TRBD1. Losses at the gene ends were 2 bases for V and 7 bases for J; bases not matched to a gene: 4. The CDR3 sequence is 14 residues long. The V gene's germline CDR1 is SGHAT and CDR2 FQNNGV. The CDR3 DNA sequence: TGTGCCAGCAGCTTAACAGGGGAGATCGGGGAGCTGTTTTTT. Translated, it gives CASSLTGEIGELFF.

This clone came up many times. V usage is TRBV18 and J usage is TRBJ2-1; 10 bases line up with TRBD2. This CDR3 contains 13 residues. Germline V gives CDR1 KGHSH, CDR2 LQKENI. Losses at the gene ends were 6 bases for V and 9 bases for J; bases not matched to a gene: 5. CDR3 sequence: CASSESSGSEQFF. CDR3 sequence (DNA): TGTGCCAGCTCGGAATCTAGCGGGAGTGAGCAGTTCTTC.

The chain has TRBV7-3 and TRBJ2-5; 13 bases match TRBD2. Germline V gene lookup returns CDR1 SGHTA and CDR2 FQGTGA. This CDR3 region has 15 residues. V shed 5 bases, J shed 5 bases, and the junction held 5 bases outside the gene matches. CDR3 coding DNA: TGTGCCAGCAGCCCACTAGCGGGGGGGCCGGAGACCCAGTACTTC. This gives the protein CASSPLAGGPETQYF.

V is TRBV5-1 and J is TRBJ1-1; D gene unclear. Germline lookup yields CDR1 SGHRS and CDR2 YFSETQ. V gave up 3 bases and J gave up 0 bases, with 6 bases separating them. The CDR3 contains 13 residues. CDR3 in DNA: TGCGCCAGCAGCTCCTCTTTGAACACTGAAGCTTTCTTT. This gives the protein CASSSSLNTEAFF. The whole variable domain, filled in from reference TRBV5-1 and TRBJ1-1, reads KAGVTQTPRYLIKTRGQQVTLSCSPISGHRSVSWYQQTPGQGLQFLFEYFSETQRNKGNFPGRFSGRQFSNSRSEMNVSTLELGDSALYLCASSSSLNTEAFFGQGTRLTVV.

This chain uses TRBV6-5 with TRBJ2-2; no firm D call. This CDR3 contains 13 residues. Germline V gives CDR1 MNHEY, CDR2 SVGAGI. V shed 7 bases and J shed 7 bases, with 13 bases lying between them. The CDR3 loop reads CASTEFRGGELFF. CDR3 nucleotide sequence: TGTGCCAGCACCGAATTTCGAGGCGGGGAGCTGTTTTTT.

The CDR3 nucleotides read TGTGCCAGCAGTCCAACCGGTACCGGGGAGCTGTTTTTT. Translated, it gives CASSPTGTGELFF. The chain carries TRBV2 and TRBJ2-2; D remains ambiguous. This CDR3 contains 13 residues. Looked up from germline, CDR1 is SNHLY and CDR2 is FYNNEI. The V and J ends lost 5 bases and 5 bases respectively, with 9 bases between them. Complete variable domain (other parts from reference TRBV2 and TRBJ2-2): EPEVTQTPSHQVTQMGQEVILRCVPISNHLYFYWYRQILGQKVEFLVSFYNNEISEKSEIFDDQFSVERPDGSNFTLKIRSTKLEDSAMYFCASSPTGTGELFFGEGSRLTVL.

This chain connects TRBV4-1 to TRBJ2-7, with unresolved D. Between the trimmed V and J ends, which lost 0 bases and 5 bases, there was a span of 17 bases. The CDR3 is 16 residues long. Germline lookup yields CDR1 MGHRA and CDR2 YSYEKL. The CDR3 sequence is CASSQDVRISLDEQYF. The DNA of the CDR3 is TGCGCCAGCAGCCAAGATGTTCGGATTTCCCTCGACGAGCAGTACTTC.

The chain has TRBV19 and TRBJ2-1; 10 bases fit TRBD1. Looked up from germline, CDR1 is LNHDA and CDR2 is SQIVND (reference sequence). CDR3 size: 16 residues. V lost 3 bases to trimming and J lost 3 bases; unmatched junction nucleotides: 5. CDR3 in amino acids: CASSMVGQGGYNEQFF. In nucleotides, the CDR3 is TGTGCCAGTAGTATGGTAGGACAGGGGGGCTACAATGAGCAGTTCTTC. Full variable domain (remainder filled in from reference TRBV19 and TRBJ2-1): DGGITQSPKYLFRKEGQNVTLSCEQNLNHDAMYWYRQDPGQGLRLIYYSQIVNDFQKGDIAEGYSVSREKKESFPLTVTSAQKNPTAFYLCASSMVGQGGYNEQFFGPGTRLTVL.

The chain recombines TRBV3-1 (or the pseudogene TRBV3-2) with TRBJ2-3; D not certain. V gave up 1 base and J gave up 0 bases, with 8 bases separating them. Germline V lookup: CDR1 LGHDT, CDR2 YNNKEL (reference sequence). The CDR3 loop spans 15 amino acids. The CDR3 DNA reads as TGTGCCAGCAGCCAAGGAGTGCGGAGCACAGATACGCAGTATTTT. Protein sequence: CASSQGVRSTDTQYF.

This clone was observed a single time. The chain uses TRBV19 and TRBJ2-1, with a tentative D call TRBD1 (6 bases). CDR1 LNHDA and CDR2 SQIVND come from the germline V gene (reference sequence). V shed 5 bases and J shed 8 bases, with 28 bases lying between them. The CDR3 extends over 18 amino acids. The CDR3 spells CASSLTRDTITRGYEQFF. CDR3 nucleotide sequence: TGTGCCAGTAGTTTGACCCGGGACACCATTACCCGAGGCTATGAGCAGTTCTTC.

The rearrangement joins TRBV2 to TRBJ1-2; D perhaps matches TRBD1 (6 bases). Trimming stripped 6 bases from V and 3 bases from J, with 23 bases between. The CDR3 sequence is 17 residues long. Looked up from germline, CDR1 is SNHLY and CDR2 is FYNNEI. The CDR3 bases are TGTGCCAGCAGCGACGAACAGCCTCTCGAGGGGGACTATGGCTACACCTTC. Residues: CASSDEQPLEGDYGYTF.

V gene TRBV6-4 combines with J gene TRBJ1-6; D is unclear. Looked up from germline, CDR1 is MRHNA and CDR2 is SNTAGT. This CDR3 spans 12 amino acids. V shed 2 bases and J shed 6 bases, with 2 bases lying between them. Here the CDR3 DNA reads TGTGCCAGCAGTGACCCTAATTCACCCCTCCACTTT. The encoded protein is CASSDPNSPLHF.

The chain recombines TRBV27 with TRBJ1-5; D possibly corresponds to TRBD1 (6 bases). Looked up from germline, CDR1 is MNHEY and CDR2 is SMNVEV (reference sequence). With 6 bases removed from V and 5 bases from J, the gap between germline ends came to 14 bases. This CDR3 has 14 residues. The CDR3 DNA reads TGTGCCAGCAGAACTACAGGGCTGGATCAGCCCCAGCATTTT. Translation gives CASRTTGLDQPQHF.

The chain employs TRBV10-3 and TRBJ1-2, with a weak D call TRBD1 (5 bases). In germline, CDR1 is ENHRY, CDR2 SYGVKD. The CDR3 covers 14 residues. Trimming removed 0 bases from V and 4 bases from J, with 9 bases in between. Written as DNA, the CDR3 is TGTGCCATCAGTGAGTCGGCCGGGGGCTATGGCTACACCTTC. Its translation: CAISESAGGYGYTF.

There are a few counts of this clone. The V and J genes are TRBV13 and TRBJ1-1; D gene uncertain. This CDR3 has 16 amino acids. V shed 0 bases and J shed 0 bases, with 11 bases lying between them. Germline V gene lookup returns CDR1 PRHDT and CDR2 FYEKMQ (reference sequence). The CDR3 protein is CASSLGRPNMNTEAFF. The DNA for the CDR3 is TGTGCCAGCAGCTTAGGACGGCCAAATATGAACACTGAAGCTTTCTTT.

The chain employs TRBV6-5 and TRBJ1-6, with no clear D. The CDR3 consists of 12 residues. Deletions cut 2 bases from V and 8 bases from J, with 4 bases between. Germline lookup yields CDR1 MNHEY and CDR2 SVGAGI. For the CDR3, the DNA is TGTGCCAGCAGTTACCCGGATTCACCCCTCCACTTT. It codes for CASSYPDSPLHF.

V is TRBV5-1 and J is TRBJ1-2; D is unresolved. V gave up 3 bases and J gave up 4 bases, with 10 bases separating them. The CDR3 runs 13 residues. The germline gives CDR1 SGHRS, CDR2 YFSETQ. The CDR3 sequence is CASSSDLIYGYTF. The CDR3 region has the DNA TGCGCCAGCAGCTCGGACCTTATCTATGGCTACACCTTC.

The V and J genes are TRBV27 and TRBJ2-1, with TRBD2 matching over 13 bases. Germline V gene lookup returns CDR1 MNHEY and CDR2 SMNVEV (reference sequence). V lost 4 bases, J lost 6 bases, and 0 bases stayed unmatched. The CDR3 loop spans 14 amino acids. CDR3 sequence: CASSWTSGGNEQFF. In DNA form, the CDR3 reads TGTGCCAGCAGTTGGACTAGCGGGGGCAATGAGCAGTTCTTC.

The chain links TRBV27 to TRBJ2-3; D not resolved. CDR1 is MNHEY, CDR2 SMNVEV, per germline (reference sequence). V dropped 6 bases and J dropped 3 bases, with 10 bases sitting between them. This CDR3 spans 13 amino acids. The CDR3 region has the DNA TGTGCCAGCAGCCCTCCTATGACAGATACGCAGTATTTT. Encoded protein: CASSPPMTDTQYF.

This clone was seen a handful of times. This chain connects TRBV19 to TRBJ2-5, with D uncertain. Per germline, CDR1 LNHDA and CDR2 SQIVND (reference sequence). This CDR3 contains 12 residues. V was shortened by 6 bases and J by 2 bases, with 7 bases between the two germline ends. The CDR3 sequence is CASRNTQETQYF. DNA for the CDR3: TGTGCCAGTAGGAATACGCAAGAGACCCAGTACTTC.